The clone carrying this T cell receptor beta chain has a handful of counts. No antigen is known for it. This CDR3 contains 12 residues. V trimming: 4 bases; J trimming: 7 bases; junction bases outside the gene matches: 3. Germline values: CDR1 LGHDT, CDR2 YNNKEL (reference sequence). The data are from a study of metastatic and nonmetastatic thyroid tumors. Study context: Across blood and tumor or nodule tissue, repertoires from malignant and benign thyroid patients were compared with one another. Study-wide results and limits: According to reports, the diversity of TCR beta was significantly higher in malignant thyroid tumors than in benign nodules, and this held in both blood and tumor samples.

Per the study methods: The study's classifier, a distant-metastasis tool for papillary thyroid cancer, was built using CDR3 differences across clinicopathological groups. Via MiXCR, TCRdb re-called the PCR reads. The authors' filters were not applied to this entry. The table records approximately 38,000 clones, about 27% of them present only once. No patient received treatment before thyroid surgery. The sequencing input was blood. The sequence was collected from a male donor with papillary thyroid cancer or a benign thyroid nodule (not recorded which). Some clones in this sample may be carry-over from other donors' samples. The chain has TRBV3-1 and TRBJ2-7; 8 bases are a match to TRBD1. The CDR3 sequence is CASSRTGLEQYF. CDR3 bases: TGTGCCAGCAGCCGGACAGGGCTTGAGCAGTACTTC.